This TCR beta chain came from a study of blood T cell repertoires in COVID-19. Overall study: Both acute and convalescent COVID-19 samples were obtained from the United States, Italy and Spain.

In the authors' workflow: Using reference gene primer amplification, nucleated cell counts were estimated. Some clones are missing from TCRdb's copy, which holds only in-frame ones; the method was immunoSEQ multiplex PCR. V and J calls and clone size follow that table, whereas D and trimming were derived from the DNA. Found here are about 140,000 clones, about 88% of them singletons; the top ten hold more than 9%. CDR3 length equals 15 residues. J lost 0 bases, V lost 3 bases, and 1 base had no gene match. CDR1 MGHRA and CDR2 YSYEKL come from the germline V gene. Sequences were obtained from peripheral blood. The chain employs TRBV4-1 and TRBJ2-2; 7 positions match TRBD1. This TCR was recovered from a man over 45 with active or convalescent COVID-19. This chain's CDR3 is CASSHDRANTGELFF. The CDR3 nucleotides are TGCGCCAGCAGCCACGACAGGGCGAACACCGGGGAGCTGTTTTTT.